These 24 T cell receptor beta chains came from one sample sequenced in a study of graft-versus-host responses after intestinal transplantation (dated by TCRdb to the early 2020s). For these receptors, no antigen is known. Library preparation employed the immunoSEQ multiplex PCR assay. TCRdb stores this immuneACCESS table with in-frame sequences only. Part of the clones is absent; in the studies checked, under half of the shortfall reflects unresolved V genes, and no reason is known for the rest. The sample includes some 130,000 clones, with 85% to 95% observed a single time. The top ten constitute about 0.11% of the sample. Taken with the paper, the label for time point translates to: cells obtained before transplantation from donor or recipient. The material sequenced was unstimulated CD4+ T cells sorted from spleen or lymph node cells, taken before intestinal transplant. The source of these receptors is a human donor who received an intestinal transplant.

This chain joins TRBV11-3 and TRBJ2-7, with 11 bases lining up with TRBD1. Germline CDR1 reads SGHNT; CDR2 reads YENEEA. The CDR3 covers 15 residues. V gave up 5 bases and J gave up 2 bases; unmatched junction bases: 5. Written as DNA, the CDR3 is TGTGCCAGCAGCGCGCGGACAGGGGGCACCTACGAGCAGTACTTC. This encodes CASSARTGGTYEQYF.

The chain couples TRBV15 to TRBJ2-2; possibly TRBD1 for D (8 bases). V lost 6 bases and J 6 bases, leaving 23 bases between the germline ends. There are 17 residues in the CDR3. Germline CDR1 is LNHNV and CDR2 is YYDKDF (reference sequence). DNA of the CDR3: TGTGCCACCAGACTCGGGGGGACAGGCACGGTATCCGGGGAGCTGTTTTTT. This encodes CATRLGGTGTVSGELFF.

This clone was detected only once. The V and J genes are TRBV14 and TRBJ2-7; D is undetermined. V shed 4 bases and J shed 6 bases, with 16 bases lying between them. Germline CDR1 reads SGHDN; CDR2 reads FVKESK. This CDR3 has 14 residues. The CDR3 loop is CASSRLHGSVEQYF. The CDR3 DNA follows: TGTGCCAGCAGCCGTCTTCACGGGTCGGTCGAGCAGTACTTC.

Only a few counts were recorded for this clone. This chain joins TRBV9 and TRBJ1-4; a possible D gene is TRBD1 (5 bases). Between the trimmed V and J ends, which lost 3 bases and 3 bases, there was a span of 12 bases. The CDR3 is made up of 15 amino acids. Germline values: CDR1 SGDLS, CDR2 YYNGEE. CDR3 coding DNA: TGTGCCAGCAGCGCTACAGGTGTGGCTAATGAAAAACTGTTTTTT. Protein sequence: CASSATGVANEKLFF.

The chain employs TRBV19 and TRBJ1-2; 7 bases match TRBD1. The CDR3 runs 15 residues. Trimming removed 6 bases from V and 8 bases from J; junction bases left unmatched: 15. Germline-derived CDR1 and CDR2 are LNHDA and SQIVND (reference sequence). CDR3 coding DNA: TGTGCCAGTAGCTTAGGGACAGCTGGCGAACTCGGCTACACCTTC. Its translation is CASSLGTAGELGYTF.

This clone was observed a handful of times. The CDR3 DNA sequence: TGTGCCAGCAGCTTTGGCGTAATGGAAAAACTGTTTTTT. As protein: CASSFGVMEKLFF. This chain connects TRBV7-9 to TRBJ1-4, with D unresolved. Looked up from germline, CDR1 is SEHNR and CDR2 is FQNEAQ (reference sequence). This CDR3 is 13 amino acids long. Trimming removed 3 bases at V and 8 bases at J, with 10 bases between.

The J gene is TRBJ1-4, the V gene TRBV10-3, with 8 bases identical to TRBD1. J gave up 3 bases and V 7 bases, and 7 bases lay outside the gene matches. The CDR3 is 15 residues long. Per the germline V gene, CDR1 is ENHRY and CDR2 is SYGVKD. CDR3 region: CAITPGQGANEKLFF. Written as DNA, the CDR3 is TGTGCCATCACTCCCGGACAGGGAGCTAATGAAAAACTGTTTTTT.

J is TRBJ1-1 and V is TRBV5-1, with D possibly matching TRBD1 (5 bases). The length of the CDR3 is 13 residues. The V end was cut by 6 bases, the J end by 1 base, with 10 bases between. The germline gives CDR1 SGHRS, CDR2 YFSETQ. The CDR3 loop reads CASIGTSNTEAFF. In DNA, the CDR3 is TGCGCCAGCATAGGGACCTCGAACACTGAAGCTTTCTTT.

The chain employs TRBV6-5 and TRBJ2-7; perhaps TRBD2 as D (5 bases). V lost 5 bases and J lost 0, with 14 bases in between. The germline V gene has CDR1 MNHEY and CDR2 SVGAGI. The CDR3 covers 15 residues. The CDR3 DNA follows: TGTGCCAGCAGTGTCCAGACTACCTACTCCTACGAGCAGTACTTC. It yields the protein CASSVQTTYSYEQYF.

The V call is TRBV7-2, the J call TRBJ2-3, with TRBD2 matching 16 bases. With V trimmed by 5 bases and J by 4 bases, 12 bases remained unmatched. CDR1 is SGHTA and CDR2 is FQGNSA in the germline V gene. The CDR3 consists of 19 residues. CDR3 loop: CASSPHAGTSGRAPDTQYF. The CDR3 bases are TGTGCCAGCAGCCCACACGCCGGGACTAGCGGGAGGGCCCCAGATACGCAGTATTTT.

V usage is TRBV19 and J usage is TRBJ1-5; D gene ambiguous. Trimming stripped 2 bases from V and 4 bases from J, with 6 bases between. The germline gives CDR1 LNHDA, CDR2 SQIVND (reference sequence). The CDR3 is 13 amino acids. The DNA for the CDR3 is TGTGCCAGTAGTATATCACAGAATCAGCCCCAGCATTTT. Encoded protein: CASSISQNQPQHF.

The chain carries TRBV6-5 and TRBJ2-5; D is possibly TRBD1 or TRBD2 (5 bases each). The J call may be mistaken, given a closer DNA end match to TRBJ2-7. This CDR3 region has 16 residues. The germline gives CDR1 MNHEY, CDR2 SVGAGI. The CDR3 DNA reads as TGTGCCAGCAGTTACTTCGGGGCAGGTCGAAACTACGAGCAGTACTTC. Translated, it gives CASSYFGAGRNYEQYF.

V usage is TRBV5-1 and J usage is TRBJ1-1; D unresolved. Trimming left V 0 bases short and J 4 bases short, with 10 bases between. The CDR3 is 14 residues long. The V gene's germline CDR1 is SGHRS and CDR2 YFSETQ. Here the CDR3 DNA reads TGCGCCAGCAGCTTGGATAGGGTAGGCACTGAAGCTTTCTTT. Translated, it gives CASSLDRVGTEAFF.

This chain links TRBV28 with TRBJ1-1; D is unclear. Germline V gene data show CDR1 as MDHEN and CDR2 as SYDVKM. Trimming stripped 5 bases from V and 12 bases from J, with 10 bases between. The CDR3 runs to 10 residues. The CDR3 here is CASSRGWSFF. Here the CDR3 DNA reads TGTGCCAGCAGTCGGGGTTGGTCTTTCTTT.

V gene TRBV30 combines with J gene TRBJ2-1; D remains ambiguous. Germline V gives CDR1 GTSNPN, CDR2 SVGIG (reference sequence). V was trimmed by 0 bases and J by 0 bases, leaving 18 bases between them. The CDR3 covers 18 residues. In nucleotides, the CDR3 is TGTGCCTGGAGTGTAATTTCTGGGCTAGGTAGCTCCTACAATGAGCAGTTCTTC. Its translation: CAWSVISGLGSSYNEQFF.

The chain joins TRBV6-5 to TRBJ2-3, with 8 bases fitting TRBD1. Trimming cost V 3 bases and J 2 bases; bases outside gene matches: 4. CDR3 length: 15 amino acids. Looked up from germline, CDR1 is MNHEY and CDR2 is SVGAGI. CDR3 coding DNA: TGTGCCAGCAGTTATGGCAGGGGGCTCACAGATACGCAGTATTTT. Translating it yields CASSYGRGLTDTQYF.

The J gene is TRBJ1-5, the V gene TRBV10-3; 9 bases agree with TRBD1. The length of the CDR3 is 14 residues. Germline V CDR1 and CDR2: ENHRY, SYGVKD. The J segment lost 3 bases and the V segment lost 4 bases, leaving 1 base of the junction unmatched. The CDR3 spells CAISGDRANQPQHF. The CDR3 nucleotides read TGTGCCATCAGTGGGGACAGGGCCAATCAGCCCCAGCATTTT.

The genes are TRBV5-1 and TRBJ2-7; D remains ambiguous. The CDR3 contains 11 residues. Germline CDR1 and CDR2: SGHRS and YFSETQ. V lost 4 bases and J lost 5, with 7 bases in between. In nucleotides, the CDR3 is TGCGCCAGCAGCCGAAACGACGAGCAGTACTTC. Protein sequence: CASSRNDEQYF.

The gene calls are TRBV10-1 and TRBJ1-5; weak D call: TRBD1 (6 bases). The germline V gene has CDR1 WNHNN and CDR2 SYGVQD (reference sequence). The CDR3 runs to 15 residues. The V end was cut by 5 bases, the J end by 2 bases, with 13 bases between. The CDR3 DNA sequence: TGCGCCAGCAGTCGGACAGCCTTGGGCAATCAGCCCCAGCATTTT. This encodes CASSRTALGNQPQHF.

The J gene is TRBJ2-2, the V gene TRBV7-6, with D perhaps TRBD2 (5 bases). The V gene's germline CDR1 is SGHVS and CDR2 FNYEAQ. The CDR3 sequence is 13 residues long. The germline V and J ends were trimmed by 4 bases and 5 bases, with 8 bases remaining between them. In nucleotides, the CDR3 is TGTGCCAGCAGCTGGGAGCTAACCGGGGAGCTGTTTTTT. Its translation is CASSWELTGELFF.

V usage is TRBV7-8 and J usage is TRBJ1-4, with D possibly TRBD1 on 6 matching bases. This CDR3 spans 17 amino acids. V lost 4 bases and J lost 3, with 18 bases in between. Germline CDR1 reads SGHVS; CDR2 reads FQNEAQ. CDR3 bases: TGTGCCAGCAGCTCGTCAGGGGCGCCCCGAGCTAATGAAAAACTGTTTTTT. It is translated as CASSSSGAPRANEKLFF. The variable domain in full, with the rest retrieved from reference TRBV7-8 and TRBJ1-4, is GAGVSQSPRYKVAKRGQDVALRCDPISGHVSLFWYQQALGQGPEFLTYFQNEAQLDKSGLPSDRFFAERPEGSVSTLKIQRTQQEDSAVYLCASSSSGAPRANEKLFFGSGTQLSVL.

The chain uses TRBV11-3 and TRBJ2-1; 14 bases agree with TRBD2. CDR3 length: 18 residues. CDR1 and CDR2 from the germline V gene are SGHNT and YENEEA. V was clipped by 3 bases and J by 6 bases; unmatched bases: 10. The chain's CDR3 is CASSFGGLAGVGANEQFF. The DNA of the CDR3 is TGTGCCAGCAGCTTTGGGGGACTAGCGGGAGTAGGGGCCAATGAGCAGTTCTTC.

The V call is TRBV9, the J call TRBJ2-2; 10 bases agree with TRBD2. This CDR3 comprises 16 residues. Germline trimming cut 1 base from V and 4 bases from J; bases unmatched to any gene: 4. Germline V gives CDR1 SGDLS, CDR2 YYNGEE. CDR3 region: CASSVSGRAGTGELFF. DNA of the CDR3: TGTGCCAGCAGCGTAAGCGGGAGGGCCGGCACCGGGGAGCTGTTTTTT.

This clone was seen once. The chain carries TRBV18 and TRBJ2-1; D ambiguous. The V end was cut by 1 base, the J end by 0 bases, with 7 bases between. Looked up from germline, CDR1 is KGHSH and CDR2 is LQKENI. CDR3 length: 15 amino acids. CDR3 loop: CASSPLSSSYNEQFF. The CDR3 DNA reads as TGTGCCAGCTCACCACTCTCGAGCTCCTACAATGAGCAGTTCTTC.